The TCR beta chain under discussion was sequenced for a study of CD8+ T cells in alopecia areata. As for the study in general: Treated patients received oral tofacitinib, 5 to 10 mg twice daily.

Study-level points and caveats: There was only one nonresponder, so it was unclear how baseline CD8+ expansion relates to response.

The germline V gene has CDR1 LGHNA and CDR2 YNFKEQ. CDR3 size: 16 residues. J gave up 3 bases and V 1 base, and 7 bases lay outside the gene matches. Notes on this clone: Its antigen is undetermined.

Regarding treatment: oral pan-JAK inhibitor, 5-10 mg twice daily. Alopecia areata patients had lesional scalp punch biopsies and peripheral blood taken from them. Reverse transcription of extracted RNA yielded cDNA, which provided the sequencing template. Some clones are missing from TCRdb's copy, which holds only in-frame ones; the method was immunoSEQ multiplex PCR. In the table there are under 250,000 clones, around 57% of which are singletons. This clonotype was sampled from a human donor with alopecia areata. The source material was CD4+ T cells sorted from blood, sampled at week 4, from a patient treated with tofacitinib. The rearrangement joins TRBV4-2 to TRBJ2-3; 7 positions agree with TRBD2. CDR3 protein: CASSQGGGGGTDTQYF. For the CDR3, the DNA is TGTGCCAGCAGCCAAGGGGGCGGGGGAGGTACAGATACGCAGTATTTT.